The 3 T cell receptor beta chains listed next were all sequenced from one sample in a study of shared clonotypes between healthy human individuals. The data were produced by immunoSEQ multiplex PCR, yet TCRdb's version contains in-frame clones alone and is incomplete. The sample records approximately 2.3 million clones, just over 90% being singletons. Material: naive CD4+ T cells from PBMCs. Noted subset: CD45RA+ positively selected. Source of these receptors: a man younger than 30 in good health. Some clones in this sample may be carry-over from other donors' samples.

This CDR3 reads CASSLASQGEGYTF. DNA for the CDR3: TGTGCCAGCAGCTTAGCGAGTCAGGGTGAGGGCTACACCTTC. The chain couples TRBV7-9 to TRBJ1-2, with TRBD1 as a possible D gene (5 bases). This CDR3 contains 14 residues. In germline, CDR1 is SEHNR, CDR2 FQNEAQ (reference sequence). The V gene lost 0 bases and the J gene lost 8 bases, with 13 bases spanning the gap. Filled out from reference TRBV7-9 and TRBJ1-2, the complete variable domain reads DTGVSQNPRHKITKRGQNVTFRCDPISEHNRLYWYRQTLGQGPEFLTYFQNEAQLEKSRLLSDRFSAERPKGSFSTLEIQRTEQGDSAMYLCASSLASQGEGYTFGSGTRLTVV.

The V gene is TRBV10-3, the J gene TRBJ1-2; 11 bases are a match to TRBD1. V lost 6 bases and J lost 8; bases outside the gene matches: 5. The germline V gene has CDR1 ENHRY and CDR2 SYGVKD. This CDR3 has 13 amino acids. DNA for the CDR3: TGTGCCATCAGCTGGACAGGGGGCGAGGGCTACACCTTC. Residues: CAISWTGGEGYTF.

The chain has TRBV18 and TRBJ1-4; 9 bases map to TRBD1. The V segment lost 5 bases and the J segment 7 bases; nucleotides outside the gene matches: 8. This CDR3 spans 15 amino acids. Per the germline V gene, CDR1 is KGHSH and CDR2 is LQKENI. This CDR3 is CASSSDRGGSEKLFF. CDR3 nucleotide sequence: TGTGCCAGCTCATCGGACAGGGGTGGGAGTGAAAAACTGTTTTTT.